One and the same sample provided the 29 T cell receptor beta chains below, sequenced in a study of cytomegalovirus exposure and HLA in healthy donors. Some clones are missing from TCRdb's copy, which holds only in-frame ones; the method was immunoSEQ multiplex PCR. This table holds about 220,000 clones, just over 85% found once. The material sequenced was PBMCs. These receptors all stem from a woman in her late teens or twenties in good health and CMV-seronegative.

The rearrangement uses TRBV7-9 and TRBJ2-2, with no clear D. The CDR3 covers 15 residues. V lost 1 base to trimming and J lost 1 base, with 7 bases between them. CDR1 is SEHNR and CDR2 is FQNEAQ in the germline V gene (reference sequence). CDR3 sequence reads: CASSLVGRNTGELFF. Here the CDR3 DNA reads TGTGCCAGCAGCTTAGTTGGGCGGAACACCGGGGAGCTGTTTTTT.

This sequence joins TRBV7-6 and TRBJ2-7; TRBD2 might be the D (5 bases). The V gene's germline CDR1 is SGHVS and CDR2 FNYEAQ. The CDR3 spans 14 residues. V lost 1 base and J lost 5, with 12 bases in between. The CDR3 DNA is TGTGCCAGCAGCTTAGGGAGGACCCCGCACGAGCAGTACTTC. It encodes CASSLGRTPHEQYF.

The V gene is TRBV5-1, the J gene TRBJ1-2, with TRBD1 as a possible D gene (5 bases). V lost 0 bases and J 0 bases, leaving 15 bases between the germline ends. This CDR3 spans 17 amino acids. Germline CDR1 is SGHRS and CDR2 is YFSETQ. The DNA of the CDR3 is TGCGCCAGCAGCTTGGGCCTCAGTGCGGGGGCTAACTATGGCTACACCTTC. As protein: CASSLGLSAGANYGYTF.

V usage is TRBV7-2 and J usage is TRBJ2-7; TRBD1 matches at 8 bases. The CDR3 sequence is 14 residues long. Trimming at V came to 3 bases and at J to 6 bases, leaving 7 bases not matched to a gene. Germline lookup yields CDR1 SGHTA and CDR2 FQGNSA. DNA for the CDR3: TGTGCCAGCAGCTTGGACAGGGTGGGAGGCGAGCAGTACTTC. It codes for CASSLDRVGGEQYF.

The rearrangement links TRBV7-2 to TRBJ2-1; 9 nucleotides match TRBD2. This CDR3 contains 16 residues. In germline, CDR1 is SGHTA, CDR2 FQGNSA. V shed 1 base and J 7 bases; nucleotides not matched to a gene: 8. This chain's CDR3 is CASSLVVAGGLNEQFF. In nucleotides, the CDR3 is TGTGCCAGCAGCTTAGTGGTGGCGGGAGGGCTGAATGAGCAGTTCTTC.

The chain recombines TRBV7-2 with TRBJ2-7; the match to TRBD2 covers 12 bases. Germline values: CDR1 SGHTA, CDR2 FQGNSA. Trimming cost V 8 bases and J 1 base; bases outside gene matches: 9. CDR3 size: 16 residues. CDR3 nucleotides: TGTGCCAGCTCTACCCGGGGACTAGCGGGTTCCTACGAGCAGTACTTC. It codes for CASSTRGLAGSYEQYF.

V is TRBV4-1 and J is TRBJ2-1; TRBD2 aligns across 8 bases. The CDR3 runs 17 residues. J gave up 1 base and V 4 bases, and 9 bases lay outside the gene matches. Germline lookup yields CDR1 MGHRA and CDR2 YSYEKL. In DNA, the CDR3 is TGCGCCAGCAGCCTGCGACACGGGACTAGTTCCTACAATGAGCAGTTCTTC. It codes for CASSLRHGTSSYNEQFF.

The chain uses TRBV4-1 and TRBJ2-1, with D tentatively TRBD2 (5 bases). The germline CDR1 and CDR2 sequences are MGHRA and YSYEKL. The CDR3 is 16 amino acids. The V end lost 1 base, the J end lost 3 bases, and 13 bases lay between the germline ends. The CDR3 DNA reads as TGCGCCAGCAGCCAAGTCTCTAGCCGCTACTACAATGAGCAGTTCTTC. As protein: CASSQVSSRYYNEQFF.

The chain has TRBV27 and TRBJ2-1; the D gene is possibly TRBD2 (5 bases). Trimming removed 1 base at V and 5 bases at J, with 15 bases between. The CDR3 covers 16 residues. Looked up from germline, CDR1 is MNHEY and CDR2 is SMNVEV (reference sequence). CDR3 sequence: CASSLYPGSGHNEQFF. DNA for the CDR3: TGTGCCAGCAGTTTATACCCTGGGAGTGGGCACAATGAGCAGTTCTTC.

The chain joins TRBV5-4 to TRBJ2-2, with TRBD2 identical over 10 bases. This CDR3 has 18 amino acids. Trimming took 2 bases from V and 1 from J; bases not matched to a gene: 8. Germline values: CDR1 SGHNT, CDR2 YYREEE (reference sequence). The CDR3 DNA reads TGTGCCAGCAGCTTCCAAGCGGGAGGGCCAAGGAACACCGGGGAGCTGTTTTTT. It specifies CASSFQAGGPRNTGELFF.

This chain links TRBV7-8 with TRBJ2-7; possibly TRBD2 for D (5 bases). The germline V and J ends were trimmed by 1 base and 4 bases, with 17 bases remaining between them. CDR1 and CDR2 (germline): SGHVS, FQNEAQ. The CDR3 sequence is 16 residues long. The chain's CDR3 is CASSLDEGFVRYEQYF. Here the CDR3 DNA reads TGTGCCAGCAGCTTAGATGAGGGATTTGTTCGGTACGAGCAGTACTTC. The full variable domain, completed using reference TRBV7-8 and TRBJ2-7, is GAGVSQSPRYKVAKRGQDVALRCDPISGHVSLFWYQQALGQGPEFLTYFQNEAQLDKSGLPSDRFFAERPEGSVSTLKIQRTQQEDSAVYLCASSLDEGFVRYEQYFGPGTRLTVT.

The CDR3 DNA sequence: TGTGCCATCAGTAGTGGCAGGGCTGATTCGAGCGGCTACACCTTC. It translates to CAISSGRADSSGYTF. The rearrangement uses TRBV10-3 and TRBJ1-2; tentatively, D is TRBD1 (5 bases). This CDR3 has 15 residues. Germline assignment: CDR1 ENHRY and CDR2 SYGVKD. The ends were cut back, 5 bases at V and 8 bases at J, with 21 bases in the middle.

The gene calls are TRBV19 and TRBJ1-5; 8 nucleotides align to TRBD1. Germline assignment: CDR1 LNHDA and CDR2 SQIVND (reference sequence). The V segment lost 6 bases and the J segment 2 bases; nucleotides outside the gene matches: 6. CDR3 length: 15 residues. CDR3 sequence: CASRPSGQGNQPQHF. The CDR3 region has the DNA TGTGCCAGTAGGCCTTCGGGACAGGGCAATCAGCCCCAGCATTTT.

Here the CDR3 reads CASSPPTGTTIRETQYF. The CDR3, as DNA: TGTGCCAGCAGCCCCCCGACCGGGACAACTATACGAGAGACCCAGTACTTC. The chain is built from TRBV5-8 and TRBJ2-5; D might be TRBD1 (6 bases). The CDR3 loop spans 17 amino acids. V lost 4 bases and J 4 bases, leaving 23 bases between the germline ends. The germline V gene has CDR1 SGHTS and CDR2 YDEGEE.

CDR3 residues: CASSPRWLAGTYNEQFF. The CDR3 DNA reads TGTGCCAGCAGTCCCCGTTGGCTAGCGGGAACCTACAATGAGCAGTTCTTC. The V gene is TRBV28, the J gene TRBJ2-1; TRBD2 aligns across 9 bases. Germline values: CDR1 MDHEN, CDR2 SYDVKM. Trimming at V came to 5 bases and at J to 2 bases, leaving 10 bases not matched to a gene. CDR3 length: 17 residues.

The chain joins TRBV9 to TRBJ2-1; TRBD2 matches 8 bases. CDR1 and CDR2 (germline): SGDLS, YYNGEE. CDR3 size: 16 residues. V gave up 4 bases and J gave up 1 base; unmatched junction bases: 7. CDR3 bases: TGTGCCAGCAGCCCTCCGAGCGGGAGTTCCTACAATGAGCAGTTCTTC. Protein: CASSPPSGSSYNEQFF.

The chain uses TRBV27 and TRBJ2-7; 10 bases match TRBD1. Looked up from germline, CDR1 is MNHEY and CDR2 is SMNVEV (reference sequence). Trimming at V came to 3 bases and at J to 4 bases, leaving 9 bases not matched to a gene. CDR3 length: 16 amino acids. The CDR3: CASSFFLTGGPYEQYF. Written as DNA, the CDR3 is TGTGCCAGCAGTTTTTTTCTGACAGGGGGCCCTTACGAGCAGTACTTC.

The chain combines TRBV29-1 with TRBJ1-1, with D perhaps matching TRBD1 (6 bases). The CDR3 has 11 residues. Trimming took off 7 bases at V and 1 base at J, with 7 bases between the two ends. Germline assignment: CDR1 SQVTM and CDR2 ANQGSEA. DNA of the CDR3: TGCAGCGCAGGGGAGAACACTGAAGCTTTCTTT. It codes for CSAGENTEAFF.

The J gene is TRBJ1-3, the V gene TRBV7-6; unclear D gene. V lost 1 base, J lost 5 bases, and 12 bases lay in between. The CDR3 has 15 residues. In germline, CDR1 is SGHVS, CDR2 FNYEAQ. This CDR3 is CASSLDPGARNTIYF. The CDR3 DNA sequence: TGTGCCAGCAGCTTAGACCCGGGTGCACGAAACACCATATATTTT.

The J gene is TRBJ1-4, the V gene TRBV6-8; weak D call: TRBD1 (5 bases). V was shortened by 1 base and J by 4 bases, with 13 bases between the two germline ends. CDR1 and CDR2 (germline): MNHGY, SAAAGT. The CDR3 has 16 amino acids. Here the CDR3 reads CASSYFRRDLNEKLFF. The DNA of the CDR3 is TGTGCCAGCAGTTACTTTAGGAGGGACCTTAATGAAAAACTGTTTTTT.

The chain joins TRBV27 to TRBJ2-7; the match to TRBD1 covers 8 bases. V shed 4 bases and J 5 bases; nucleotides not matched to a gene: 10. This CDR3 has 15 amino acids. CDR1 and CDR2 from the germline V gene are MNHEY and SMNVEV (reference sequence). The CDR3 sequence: CASSSLITGGNEQYF. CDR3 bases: TGTGCCAGCAGTTCATTGATAACAGGGGGTAACGAGCAGTACTTC.

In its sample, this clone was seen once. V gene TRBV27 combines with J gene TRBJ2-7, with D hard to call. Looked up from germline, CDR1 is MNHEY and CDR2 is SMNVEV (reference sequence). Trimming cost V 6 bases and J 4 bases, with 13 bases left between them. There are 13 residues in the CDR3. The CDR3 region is CASSPRLGYEQYF. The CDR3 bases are TGTGCCAGCAGCCCGAGGCTCGGGTACGAGCAGTACTTC.

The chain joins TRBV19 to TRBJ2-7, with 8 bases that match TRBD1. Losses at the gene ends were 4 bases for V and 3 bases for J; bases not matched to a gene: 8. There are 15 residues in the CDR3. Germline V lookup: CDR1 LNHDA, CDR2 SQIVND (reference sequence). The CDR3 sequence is CASSNGPGQVYEQYF. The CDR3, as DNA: TGTGCCAGTAGTAACGGGCCGGGACAGGTCTACGAGCAGTACTTC.

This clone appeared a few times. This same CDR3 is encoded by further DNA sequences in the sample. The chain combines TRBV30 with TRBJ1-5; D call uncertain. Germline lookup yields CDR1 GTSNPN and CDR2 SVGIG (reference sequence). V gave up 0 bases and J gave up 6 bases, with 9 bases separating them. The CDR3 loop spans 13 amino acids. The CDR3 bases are TGTGCCTGGAGTGTACAAGGAGCTCAGCCCCAGCATTTT. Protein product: CAWSVQGAQPQHF. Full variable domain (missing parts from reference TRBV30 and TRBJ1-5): SQTIHQWPATLVQPVGSPLSLECTVEGTSNPNLYWYRQAAGRGLQLLFYSVGIGQISSEVPQNLSASRPQDRQFILSSKKLLLSDSGFYLCAWSVQGAQPQHFGDGTRLSIL.

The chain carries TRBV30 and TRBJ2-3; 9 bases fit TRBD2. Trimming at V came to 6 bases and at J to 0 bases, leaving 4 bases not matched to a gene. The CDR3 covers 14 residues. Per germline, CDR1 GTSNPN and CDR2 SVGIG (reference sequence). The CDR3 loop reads CACGLAHSTDTQYF. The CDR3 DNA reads TGTGCCTGCGGACTAGCGCATAGCACAGATACGCAGTATTTT.

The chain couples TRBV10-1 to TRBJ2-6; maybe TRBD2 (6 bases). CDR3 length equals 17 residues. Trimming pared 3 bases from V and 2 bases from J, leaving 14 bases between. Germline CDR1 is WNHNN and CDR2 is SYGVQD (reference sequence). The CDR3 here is CASSEIGGSPGANVLTF. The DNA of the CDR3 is TGCGCCAGCAGTGAAATAGGAGGGAGCCCTGGGGCCAACGTCCTGACTTTC.

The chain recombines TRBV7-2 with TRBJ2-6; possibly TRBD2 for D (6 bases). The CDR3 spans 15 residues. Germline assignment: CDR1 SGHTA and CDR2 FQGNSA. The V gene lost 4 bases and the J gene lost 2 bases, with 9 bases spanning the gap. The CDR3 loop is CASSSGRTGANVLTF. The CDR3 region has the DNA TGTGCCAGCAGCTCCGGGAGAACTGGGGCCAACGTCCTGACTTTC.

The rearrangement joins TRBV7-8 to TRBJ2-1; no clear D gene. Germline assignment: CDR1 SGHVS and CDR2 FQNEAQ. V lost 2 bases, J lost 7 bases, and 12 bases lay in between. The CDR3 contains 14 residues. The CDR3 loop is CASSLLSNSNEQFF. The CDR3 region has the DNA TGTGCCAGCAGCTTACTATCCAACTCGAATGAGCAGTTCTTC.

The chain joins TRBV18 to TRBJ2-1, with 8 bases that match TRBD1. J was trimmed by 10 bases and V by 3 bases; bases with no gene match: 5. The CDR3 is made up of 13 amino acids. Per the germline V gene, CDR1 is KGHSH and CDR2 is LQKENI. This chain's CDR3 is CASSPGQGGEQFF. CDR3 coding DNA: TGTGCCAGCTCACCTGGACAGGGAGGAGAGCAGTTCTTC.